Described below is a single T cell receptor beta chain sequence and its context. Across 20 to 25 US areas, participants ranged in age from roughly 18 to 95 years. Cohort allocation depended upon clinical history that participants reported. How the authors handled the data: Reference gene primer amplification in the assay estimated nucleated cell counts. The protocol was immunoSEQ multiplex PCR, while the TCRdb copy is restricted to in-frame clones and leaves out a portion. Clone size and V and J calls were adopted from that table, with D and trimming inferred from the DNA. The table lists approximately 200,000 clones, more than 80% of them singletons. This specimen comes from a study of blood T cell repertoires in COVID-19. The CDR3 contains 16 residues. CDR1 is GTSNPN, CDR2 SVGIG, per germline (reference sequence). J lost 2 bases, V lost 0 bases, and 6 bases had no gene match.

This chain connects TRBV30 to TRBJ2-1; 8 bases match TRBD2. The receptor's source is a man in his forties who had recovered from COVID-19. Sequencing used PBMCs or T cells enriched from blood (not recorded which). Written as DNA, the CDR3 is TGTGCCTGGAGTGTATTAGGCGGGAGGCCCTACAATGAGCAGTTCTTC. Protein sequence: CAWSVLGGRPYNEQFF. The whole variable domain, remainder taken from reference TRBV30 and TRBJ2-1, is SQTIHQWPATLVQPVGSPLSLECTVEGTSNPNLYWYRQAAGRGLQLLFYSVGIGQISSEVPQNLSASRPQDRQFILSSKKLLLSDSGFYLCAWSVLGGRPYNEQFFGPGTRLTVL.